This T cell receptor (beta chain) was identified in a study of T cells after yellow fever vaccination. A single record per CDR3 protein comes from TCRdb applying MiXCR to the 5' RACE reads. The sample contains roughly 50,000 distinct CDR3 sequences, 7.4% of which appear only once. The sequences come from CD8+ T cells sorted from PBMCs, collected more than 14 days after the first yellow fever vaccination. This TCR came from a young man who received the YFV17D yellow fever vaccine.

CDR3 protein: CASSPVLYYEQYF. The CDR3, as DNA: TGTGCCAGCAGCCCCGTACTCTACTACGAGCAGTACTTC. This chain connects TRBV5-5 to TRBJ2-7; D call uncertain. Per the germline V gene, CDR1 is SGHKS and CDR2 is YYEKEE (reference sequence). The CDR3 runs 13 residues. The V and J ends lost 4 bases and 3 bases respectively, with 11 bases between them.